The rows below give T cell receptor beta chains drawn from one sample of a study of blood T cell repertoires in COVID-19. Sequencing was performed with immunoSEQ multiplex PCR; in TCRdb, only in-frame clones are kept and a portion is missing. Found here are 180,000 or so clones, around 90% of them singletons; the top ten hold roughly 0.56%. What was sequenced was peripheral blood. The receptors stem from a man aged 50-59 years with acute or convalescent COVID-19. Both conserved end residues are part of each CDR3. The order of the fields is D gene, J gene, V gene, CDR3 protein, CDR3 DNA. A D gene is named only where the DNA matches it firmly.

D gene: .; J gene: TRBJ1-1; V gene: TRBV11-2; CDR3 protein: CASSLGRGENTEAFF; CDR3 DNA: TGTGCCAGCAGCTTAGGACGAGGTGAGAACACTGAAGCTTTCTTT
D gene: .; J gene: TRBJ1-5; V gene: TRBV11-2; CDR3 protein: CASSLERGQPQHF; CDR3 DNA: TGTGCCAGCAGTTTAGAAAGGGGTCAGCCCCAGCATTTT
D gene: .; J gene: TRBJ1-4; V gene: TRBV7-2; CDR3 protein: CASSLYGGDEKLFF; CDR3 DNA: TGTGCCAGCAGCTTATACGGGGGGGACGAAAAACTGTTTTTT
D gene: .; J gene: TRBJ2-7; V gene: TRBV19; CDR3 protein: CASSARGDSYEQYF; CDR3 DNA: TGTGCCAGTAGTGCCAGGGGCGATTCCTACGAGCAGTACTTC
D gene: .; J gene: TRBJ2-3; V gene: TRBV5-1; CDR3 protein: CASSSAPQGISKTDTQYF; CDR3 DNA: TGCGCCAGCAGCTCGGCCCCACAGGGAATTAGCAAGACAGATACGCAGTATTTT
D gene: .; J gene: TRBJ1-5; V gene: TRBV10-2; CDR3 protein: CASRELAGGQPQHF; CDR3 DNA: TGCGCCAGCAGGGAGCTCGCGGGAGGTCAGCCCCAGCATTTT
D gene: .; J gene: TRBJ2-1; V gene: TRBV29-1; CDR3 protein: CSVAGDPYNEQFF; CDR3 DNA: TGCAGCGTTGCCGGGGATCCCTACAATGAGCAGTTCTTC
D gene: TRBD2; J gene: TRBJ2-3; V gene: TRBV19; CDR3 protein: CASSTLAGGPYTQYF; CDR3 DNA: TGTGCCAGTAGTACCCTAGCGGGAGGGCCTTATACGCAGTATTTT
D gene: TRBD2; J gene: TRBJ2-6; V gene: TRBV7-8; CDR3 protein: CASSPKTSGGSSGANVLTF; CDR3 DNA: TGTGCCAGCAGCCCGAAGACTAGCGGGGGATCCTCTGGGGCCAACGTCCTGACTTTC
D gene: .; J gene: TRBJ2-7; V gene: TRBV28; CDR3 protein: CASSLGAVGSYEQYF; CDR3 DNA: TGTGCCAGCAGTTTAGGGGCGGTCGGCTCCTACGAGCAGTACTTC
D gene: TRBD1; J gene: TRBJ1-6; V gene: TRBV10-3; CDR3 protein: CAISEKGADSPLHF; CDR3 DNA: TGTGCCATCAGCGAGAAGGGGGCTGATTCACCCCTCCACTTT
D gene: .; J gene: TRBJ1-2; V gene: TRBV4-1; CDR3 protein: CASSQVGQNYGYTF; CDR3 DNA: TGCGCCAGCAGCCAAGTGGGCCAAAACTATGGCTACACCTTC
D gene: .; J gene: TRBJ2-3; V gene: TRBV9; CDR3 protein: CASSRWGEAGTDTQYF; CDR3 DNA: TGTGCCAGCAGCCGGTGGGGAGAGGCCGGAACAGATACGCAGTATTTT
D gene: TRBD1; J gene: TRBJ1-1; V gene: TRBV6-5; CDR3 protein: CASRRTGRGVPEAFF; CDR3 DNA: TGTGCCAGCAGGAGGACAGGGAGAGGGGTACCTGAAGCTTTCTTT
D gene: .; J gene: TRBJ2-5; V gene: TRBV27; CDR3 protein: CASSARGLETQYF; CDR3 DNA: TGTGCCAGCAGCGCACGGGGTTTGGAGACCCAGTACTTC
D gene: TRBD1; J gene: TRBJ1-5; V gene: TRBV9; CDR3 protein: CASSGQGANQPQHF; CDR3 DNA: TGTGCCAGCAGCGGACAGGGGGCGAATCAGCCCCAGCATTTT
D gene: TRBD1; J gene: TRBJ2-7; V gene: TRBV19; CDR3 protein: CASSVPGGEQYF; CDR3 DNA: TGTGCCAGTAGTGTCCCAGGGGGAGAGCAGTACTTC
D gene: .; J gene: TRBJ1-2; V gene: TRBV14; CDR3 protein: CASSPNQVGGYTF; CDR3 DNA: TGTGCCAGCAGCCCGAATCAGGTCGGAGGCTACACCTTC
D gene: TRBD1; J gene: TRBJ2-6; V gene: TRBV10-3; CDR3 protein: CAISESTRGTGAHSGANVLTF; CDR3 DNA: TGTGCCATCAGTGAGTCGACTCGCGGGACAGGGGCCCACTCTGGGGCCAACGTCCTGACTTTC